Listed below are T cell receptor beta chains from one sample, sequenced in a study of blood T cell repertoires in COVID-19. Using immunoSEQ multiplex PCR, the repertoire was profiled, and TCRdb retains in-frame clones only, with some absent. This table holds a few hundred thousand clones, 90% found once. Sequencing input: PBMCs or T cells enriched from blood (not recorded which). The receptors were gathered from a man aged 18 to 35 who had recovered from COVID-19. CDR3s include the opening cysteine and the closing phenylalanine or tryptophan. A D gene is named only where the DNA matches it firmly.

V gene: TRBV9; J gene: TRBJ1-2; D gene: TRBD1; CDR3 protein: CASSPRPGTANYGYTF
V gene: TRBV19; J gene: TRBJ2-7; D gene: TRBD2; CDR3 protein: CASSSRTSGRTYEQYF
V gene: TRBV28; J gene: TRBJ2-7; D gene: .; CDR3 protein: CASSFGTSYEQYF
V gene: TRBV2; J gene: TRBJ2-6; D gene: .; CDR3 protein: CASSRSSNVLTF
V gene: TRBV3-1/TRBV3-2; J gene: TRBJ1-6; D gene: .; CDR3 protein: CASSPRDIRSPLHF
V gene: TRBV4-1; J gene: TRBJ1-2; D gene: .; CDR3 protein: CASSQDPSLPLIYGYTF
V gene: TRBV28; J gene: TRBJ1-6; D gene: TRBD1; CDR3 protein: CASSLGGKGSNSPLHF
V gene: TRBV24-1; J gene: TRBJ2-1; D gene: TRBD2; CDR3 protein: CATSEPTRAGGYNEQFF
V gene: TRBV6-1; J gene: TRBJ1-2; D gene: .; CDR3 protein: CASSEQGYGYGYTF
V gene: TRBV28; J gene: TRBJ2-5; D gene: .; CDR3 protein: CASKRAQETQYF
V gene: TRBV11-2; J gene: TRBJ2-2; D gene: TRBD2; CDR3 protein: CASSPGGMNTGELFF
V gene: TRBV3-1/TRBV3-2; J gene: TRBJ1-1; D gene: .; CDR3 protein: CASSQAQGDTEAFF
V gene: TRBV27; J gene: TRBJ2-3; D gene: TRBD2; CDR3 protein: CASSLRGTSGLNTQYF
V gene: TRBV28; J gene: TRBJ2-1; D gene: TRBD2; CDR3 protein: CASTEIPSWGGTYNEQFF
V gene: TRBV18; J gene: TRBJ1-5; D gene: .; CDR3 protein: CASSPSGVEQPQHF
V gene: TRBV7-9; J gene: TRBJ1-2; D gene: .; CDR3 protein: CASSLEAGLYYGYTF
V gene: TRBV2; J gene: TRBJ2-1; D gene: TRBD1; CDR3 protein: CASSAVGTEYNEQFF
V gene: TRBV30; J gene: TRBJ1-2; D gene: .; CDR3 protein: CAWGTGPYGYTF
V gene: TRBV28; J gene: TRBJ2-3; D gene: TRBD1; CDR3 protein: CASSPPSGTGKTDTQYF
V gene: TRBV28; J gene: TRBJ2-6; D gene: .; CDR3 protein: CASRQGSGANVLTF
V gene: TRBV6-1; J gene: TRBJ2-1; D gene: TRBD2; CDR3 protein: CASSEVPGGSYNEQFF
V gene: TRBV12-3/TRBV12-4; J gene: TRBJ1-1; D gene: .; CDR3 protein: CASSLGQNTEAFF
V gene: TRBV28; J gene: TRBJ2-5; D gene: .; CDR3 protein: CASSFLYAGEETQYF
V gene: TRBV4-1; J gene: TRBJ2-7; D gene: .; CDR3 protein: CASSQGATGQSYEQYF
V gene: TRBV19; J gene: TRBJ1-5; D gene: TRBD1; CDR3 protein: CASSLGQGGNQPQHF
V gene: TRBV6-2/TRBV6-3; J gene: TRBJ2-7; D gene: TRBD1; CDR3 protein: CASSYWDSFSYEQYF
V gene: TRBV5-1; J gene: TRBJ1-6; D gene: TRBD1; CDR3 protein: CASSFNDRVEGPLHF
V gene: TRBV6-5; J gene: TRBJ2-2; D gene: TRBD2; CDR3 protein: CASKESGGYTGELFF
V gene: TRBV5-8; J gene: TRBJ2-4; D gene: .; CDR3 protein: CASSKGSVQYF
V gene: TRBV11-2; J gene: TRBJ2-3; D gene: .; CDR3 protein: CASSFPGNLDTQYF
V gene: TRBV5-4; J gene: TRBJ1-2; D gene: .; CDR3 protein: CASSYLINYGYTF
V gene: TRBV29-1; J gene: TRBJ1-2; D gene: .; CDR3 protein: CSVEDRSGDNGYTF
V gene: TRBV27; J gene: TRBJ1-6; D gene: TRBD1; CDR3 protein: CASSLEGQRNSPLHF
V gene: TRBV7-3; J gene: TRBJ1-6; D gene: .; CDR3 protein: CASSAGQPNSPLHF
V gene: TRBV7-9; J gene: TRBJ2-3; D gene: TRBD1; CDR3 protein: CASSSDRVGSTDTQYF
V gene: TRBV7-9; J gene: TRBJ2-2; D gene: TRBD1; CDR3 protein: CASSLGTGGDTGELFF
V gene: TRBV19; J gene: TRBJ2-1; D gene: .; CDR3 protein: CASSTQGTYNEQFF
V gene: TRBV19; J gene: TRBJ1-2; D gene: TRBD1; CDR3 protein: CASSIAQGAREYGYTF
V gene: TRBV6-1; J gene: TRBJ1-6; D gene: TRBD1; CDR3 protein: CASSEGTGDNSPLHF
V gene: TRBV23-1; J gene: TRBJ2-7; D gene: TRBD1; CDR3 protein: CAPLGQGFHEQYF
V gene: TRBV19; J gene: TRBJ1-1; D gene: TRBD1; CDR3 protein: CASRVGGDATEAFF
V gene: TRBV27; J gene: TRBJ1-1; D gene: .; CDR3 protein: CATKDSLMNTEAFF
V gene: TRBV9; J gene: TRBJ1-5; D gene: .; CDR3 protein: CASSVGQANQPQHF
V gene: TRBV30; J gene: TRBJ1-6; D gene: .; CDR3 protein: CAFGIPERDSPLHF
V gene: TRBV7-8; J gene: TRBJ1-5; D gene: .; CDR3 protein: CASSTQGAGQPQHF
V gene: TRBV27; J gene: TRBJ1-2; D gene: TRBD1; CDR3 protein: CASSLSKGAYGYTF
V gene: TRBV6-2/TRBV6-3; J gene: TRBJ2-7; D gene: .; CDR3 protein: CASSYSRSPEQYF
V gene: TRBV10-3; J gene: TRBJ2-7; D gene: TRBD2; CDR3 protein: CAIIPGLAGGQQYF
V gene: TRBV6-5; J gene: TRBJ2-3; D gene: .; CDR3 protein: CASRPSSASTDTQYF
V gene: TRBV13; J gene: TRBJ1-3; D gene: .; CDR3 protein: CASGGREPGGNTIYF
V gene: TRBV28; J gene: TRBJ1-5; D gene: TRBD1; CDR3 protein: CASSAWTGGQPQHF
V gene: TRBV19; J gene: TRBJ1-6; D gene: .; CDR3 protein: CASLAPGVDSPLHF
V gene: TRBV5-6; J gene: TRBJ2-6; D gene: .; CDR3 protein: CASSLAGLSGANVLTF